Detailed here is one T cell receptor (beta chain). The data originate from a study of blood T cell repertoires in COVID-19. The CDR3 sequence is 12 residues long. Deletions cut 4 bases from V and 5 bases from J, with 9 bases between. Per germline, CDR1 SGHDT and CDR2 YYEEEE. In the authors' methods: Amplification of reference gene primers provided the estimated nucleated cell counts. TCRdb keeps only in-frame clones here, not all; method: immunoSEQ multiplex PCR. The DNA gave D and trimming, while V, J and clone size come from that table. Found here are more than 300,000 clones, 88% of them singletons; the top ten hold 1.6%.

This sequence joins TRBV5-6 and TRBJ1-1; D is unclear. The sequenced sample was peripheral blood. This receptor was identified in a woman aged 25 to 39 with COVID-19, enrolled during active disease. In DNA form, the CDR3 reads TGTGCCAGCAGCCGAGGGAGGACTGAAGCTTTCTTT. Translated, it gives CASSRGRTEAFF.